The rows below give T cell receptor beta chains drawn from one sample of a study of T cell responses to AZD1222 COVID-19 vaccine. TCRdb's copy holds only in-frame clones and misses some; the assay was immunoSEQ multiplex PCR. The sample lists approximately 90,000 clones, about nine tenths occurring once. The sample was peripheral blood, taken on day 0 of AZD1222 vaccination. The receptors come from an adult in good health. Both conserved end residues are part of each CDR3. D genes are given only for firm matches. Not every row has a clone size; where given, it reads once, few, many or a size class.

CDR3 length: 15
J gene: TRBJ2-1
clone size: NA
D gene: TRBD2
V gene: TRBV27
CDR3 DNA: TGTGCCAGCAGGTCAAGGACTAGCGGGCTAAATGAGCAGTTCTTC
CDR3 protein: CASRSRTSGLNEQFF

CDR3 length: 12
J gene: TRBJ1-2
clone size: NA
D gene: TRBD1
V gene: TRBV3-1/TRBV3-2
CDR3 DNA: TGTGCCAGCAGCCAGACAGGGTCTGGCTACACCTTC
CDR3 protein: CASSQTGSGYTF

CDR3 length: 12
J gene: TRBJ1-4
clone size: NA
D gene: NA
V gene: TRBV5-8
CDR3 DNA: TGTGCCAGCAGCGCGGGTAGTGAAAAACTGTTTTTT
CDR3 protein: CASSAGSEKLFF

CDR3 length: 13
J gene: TRBJ2-2
clone size: NA
D gene: TRBD1
V gene: TRBV29-1
CDR3 DNA: TGCAGCGTCTGGGACAGGGTTCCCGGGGAGCTGTTTTTT
CDR3 protein: CSVWDRVPGELFF

CDR3 length: 13
J gene: TRBJ1-1
clone size: NA
D gene: NA
V gene: TRBV7-3
CDR3 DNA: TGTGCCAGCAGCTCTCTCCAATACACTGAAGCTTTCTTT
CDR3 protein: CASSSLQYTEAFF

CDR3 length: 13
J gene: TRBJ1-1
clone size: NA
D gene: NA
V gene: TRBV5-8
CDR3 DNA: TGTGCCAGCAGCCCCCCCCAGTACACTGAAGCTTTCTTT
CDR3 protein: CASSPPQYTEAFF

CDR3 length: 13
J gene: TRBJ2-3
clone size: NA
D gene: NA
V gene: TRBV7-3
CDR3 DNA: TGTGCCAGCAGCCGGGACGGCACAGATACGCAGTATTTT
CDR3 protein: CASSRDGTDTQYF

CDR3 length: 19
J gene: TRBJ2-5
clone size: few
D gene: TRBD2
V gene: TRBV7-2
CDR3 DNA: TGTGCCAGCAGCTTAGCGCCCCTGACTAGCGGGGGCCGGGAAGAGACCCAGTACTTC
CDR3 protein: CASSLAPLTSGGREETQYF

CDR3 length: 15
J gene: TRBJ1-2
clone size: NA
D gene: TRBD1
V gene: TRBV4-3
CDR3 DNA: TGCGCCAGCAGCCCTGCGACAGGGAGCACCTATGGCTACACCTTC
CDR3 protein: CASSPATGSTYGYTF

CDR3 length: 15
J gene: TRBJ1-3
clone size: NA
D gene: NA
V gene: TRBV7-2
CDR3 DNA: TGTGCCAGCAGTTTCGCCGGGACACCTGGAAACACCATATATTTT
CDR3 protein: CASSFAGTPGNTIYF

CDR3 length: 13
J gene: TRBJ1-1
clone size: NA
D gene: NA
V gene: TRBV19
CDR3 DNA: TGTGCCAGTAGTATTTTTGCGGGCACTGAAGCTTTCTTT
CDR3 protein: CASSIFAGTEAFF

CDR3 length: 13
J gene: TRBJ1-1
clone size: NA
D gene: NA
V gene: TRBV29-1
CDR3 DNA: TGCAGTGCTCTCGACAAGGGGGGGACTGAAGCTTTCTTT
CDR3 protein: CSALDKGGTEAFF

CDR3 length: 16
J gene: TRBJ1-6
clone size: NA
D gene: TRBD1
V gene: TRBV5-4
CDR3 DNA: TGTGCCAGCAGCCAACCCGGGACAGGGTTCAGCTCACCCCTCCACTTT
CDR3 protein: CASSQPGTGFSSPLHF

CDR3 length: 15
J gene: TRBJ1-1
clone size: NA
D gene: NA
V gene: TRBV5-1
CDR3 DNA: TGCGCCAGCAGCTTAGTAGGACAGCAGAACACTGAAGCTTTCTTT
CDR3 protein: CASSLVGQQNTEAFF

CDR3 length: 14
J gene: TRBJ2-7
clone size: NA
D gene: TRBD2
V gene: TRBV10-2
CDR3 DNA: TGCGCCACCGCCCGAGCGGGAGGGCCCTACGAGCAGTACTTC
CDR3 protein: CATARAGGPYEQYF

CDR3 length: 15
J gene: TRBJ1-2
clone size: NA
D gene: NA
V gene: TRBV9
CDR3 DNA: TGTGCCAGCACCCCACGGGGGGATATGATGAATGGCTACACCTTC
CDR3 protein: CASTPRGDMMNGYTF

CDR3 length: 13
J gene: TRBJ1-1
clone size: NA
D gene: TRBD1
V gene: TRBV12-3/TRBV12-4
CDR3 DNA: TGTGCCAGCAGTTGGAGGGGGCACACTGAAGCTTTCTTT
CDR3 protein: CASSWRGHTEAFF

CDR3 length: 15
J gene: TRBJ1-2
clone size: NA
D gene: TRBD1
V gene: TRBV6-5
CDR3 DNA: TGTGCCAGCAGTCCAGCGAGGGGGCGGTTAGGTGGCTACACCTTC
CDR3 protein: CASSPARGRLGGYTF

CDR3 length: 15
J gene: TRBJ1-5
clone size: NA
D gene: TRBD1
V gene: TRBV3-1/TRBV3-2
CDR3 DNA: TGTGCCAGCAGCCCACAGGGGCTTAGCAATCAGCCCCAGCATTTT
CDR3 protein: CASSPQGLSNQPQHF

CDR3 length: 15
J gene: TRBJ1-1
clone size: NA
D gene: NA
V gene: TRBV7-2
CDR3 DNA: TGTGCCAGCAGCTTAAGCGGCAGTATGAACACTGAAGCTTTCTTT
CDR3 protein: CASSLSGSMNTEAFF

CDR3 length: 11
J gene: TRBJ2-4
clone size: NA
D gene: NA
V gene: TRBV27
CDR3 DNA: TGTGCCAGCAGTTTAGGGCAGGATTGGTACTTC
CDR3 protein: CASSLGQDWYF

CDR3 length: 15
J gene: TRBJ1-5
clone size: NA
D gene: NA
V gene: TRBV11-2
CDR3 DNA: TGTGCCAGCAACCCCCAGGCAGGGACGCAATCAGCCCAGCATTTT
CDR3 protein: CASNPQAGTQSAQHF

CDR3 length: 14
J gene: TRBJ2-3
clone size: NA
D gene: NA
V gene: TRBV10-3
CDR3 DNA: TGTGCCATCAGTGACCGGGGGTCCACAGATACGCAGTATTTT
CDR3 protein: CAISDRGSTDTQYF

CDR3 length: 14
J gene: TRBJ2-7
clone size: NA
D gene: NA
V gene: TRBV7-9
CDR3 DNA: TGTGCCAGCAGCTTCGGGACACACTCCTACGAGCAGTACTTC
CDR3 protein: CASSFGTHSYEQYF

CDR3 length: 11
J gene: TRBJ1-1
clone size: NA
D gene: NA
V gene: TRBV30
CDR3 DNA: TGTGCCTGGGGGGTGCGCACTGAAGCTTTCTTT
CDR3 protein: CAWGVRTEAFF

CDR3 length: 12
J gene: TRBJ1-5
clone size: NA
D gene: NA
V gene: TRBV7-2
CDR3 DNA: TGTGCCAGCAGCTTCAACAATCAGCCCCAGCATTTT
CDR3 protein: CASSFNNQPQHF

CDR3 length: 13
J gene: TRBJ1-5
clone size: NA
D gene: TRBD1
V gene: TRBV30
CDR3 DNA: TGTGCCTGGAGTGTACAGGGGAATCAGCCCCAGCATTTT
CDR3 protein: CAWSVQGNQPQHF

CDR3 length: 13
J gene: TRBJ2-5
clone size: NA
D gene: NA
V gene: TRBV3-1/TRBV3-2
CDR3 DNA: TGTGCCAGCAGGCCTGATTTCGATCGGACCCAGTACTTC
CDR3 protein: CASRPDFDRTQYF

CDR3 length: 14
J gene: TRBJ1-1
clone size: NA
D gene: NA
V gene: TRBV19
CDR3 DNA: TGTGCCAGTAGTATATCTTGGCCGAACACTGAAGCTTTCTTT
CDR3 protein: CASSISWPNTEAFF

CDR3 length: 11
J gene: TRBJ1-1
clone size: NA
D gene: NA
V gene: TRBV2
CDR3 DNA: TGTGCCAGCAGTTACGACACTGAAGCTTTCTTT
CDR3 protein: CASSYDTEAFF

CDR3 length: 13
J gene: TRBJ2-1
clone size: NA
D gene: NA
V gene: TRBV6-2/TRBV6-3
CDR3 DNA: TGTGCCAGCAGTTCACCTCCATACAATGAGCAGTTCTTC
CDR3 protein: CASSSPPYNEQFF

CDR3 length: 14
J gene: TRBJ2-6
clone size: NA
D gene: NA
V gene: TRBV11-3
CDR3 DNA: TGTGCCAGCAGCCCCCGGGCCGGGGCCAACGTCCTGACTTTC
CDR3 protein: CASSPRAGANVLTF

CDR3 length: 16
J gene: TRBJ1-1
clone size: once
D gene: TRBD1
V gene: TRBV18
CDR3 DNA: TGTGCCAGCTCCCCTCGGGACAGGGGGTCAGACACTGAAGCTTTCTTT
CDR3 protein: CASSPRDRGSDTEAFF

CDR3 length: 13
J gene: TRBJ1-1
clone size: NA
D gene: NA
V gene: TRBV6-5
CDR3 DNA: TGTGCCAGCAGTCAACAGGGGAACACTGAAGCTTTCTTT
CDR3 protein: CASSQQGNTEAFF

CDR3 length: 14
J gene: TRBJ1-1
clone size: NA
D gene: TRBD1
V gene: TRBV5-4
CDR3 DNA: TGTGCCAGCAGCCGGGACAGGGCTAACACTGAAGCTTTCTTT
CDR3 protein: CASSRDRANTEAFF

CDR3 length: 14
J gene: TRBJ1-1
clone size: NA
D gene: NA
V gene: TRBV19
CDR3 DNA: TGTGCCAGTAAGGTAGTGGGGACGAGCACTGAAGCTTTCTTT
CDR3 protein: CASKVVGTSTEAFF

CDR3 length: 15
J gene: TRBJ1-1
clone size: once
D gene: NA
V gene: TRBV27
CDR3 DNA: TGTGCCAGCAGTTCTAGGACAGCGATGAACACTGAAGCTTTCTTT
CDR3 protein: CASSSRTAMNTEAFF

CDR3 length: 12
J gene: TRBJ1-2
clone size: once
D gene: TRBD1
V gene: TRBV5-4
CDR3 DNA: TGTGCCAGCAGGGGACAGAACTATGGCTACACCTTC
CDR3 protein: CASRGQNYGYTF

CDR3 length: 15
J gene: TRBJ2-1
clone size: NA
D gene: NA
V gene: TRBV11-3
CDR3 DNA: TGTGCCAGCAGCCGGGAACAGGGACCCCTGCATGAGCAGTTCTTC
CDR3 protein: CASSREQGPLHEQFF

CDR3 length: 16
J gene: TRBJ1-5
clone size: NA
D gene: NA
V gene: TRBV5-3
CDR3 DNA: TGTGCCAGAAGCGGGGGGGTCTTCTGCCTAAATCAGCCCCAGCATTTT
CDR3 protein: CARSGGVFCLNQPQHF

CDR3 length: 16
J gene: TRBJ1-1
clone size: NA
D gene: NA
V gene: TRBV5-8
CDR3 DNA: TGTGCCAGCAGCTTCGAACAGGGCCTGGGGAGCACTGAAGCTTTCTTT
CDR3 protein: CASSFEQGLGSTEAFF

CDR3 length: 12
J gene: TRBJ2-7
clone size: NA
D gene: NA
V gene: TRBV19
CDR3 DNA: TGTGCCAGTAGTATGATGGGTGCCGAGCAGTACTTC
CDR3 protein: CASSMMGAEQYF

CDR3 length: 20
J gene: TRBJ1-5
clone size: NA
D gene: TRBD1
V gene: TRBV15
CDR3 DNA: TGTGCCACCAGCAGAGATGGAGGGACAGGGGATACAAGGGGCAATCAGCCCCAGCATTTT
CDR3 protein: CATSRDGGTGDTRGNQPQHF

CDR3 length: 13
J gene: TRBJ2-7
clone size: NA
D gene: NA
V gene: TRBV28
CDR3 DNA: TGTGCCAGCAGTTTAAGGGGGTTCAACGAGCAGTACTTC
CDR3 protein: CASSLRGFNEQYF

CDR3 length: 14
J gene: TRBJ2-7
clone size: NA
D gene: TRBD1
V gene: TRBV7-3
CDR3 DNA: TGTGCCAGCAGCGCGGGACAGGGGATGGACGAGCAGTACTTC
CDR3 protein: CASSAGQGMDEQYF

CDR3 length: 14
J gene: TRBJ1-6
clone size: NA
D gene: NA
V gene: TRBV7-2
CDR3 DNA: TGTGCCAGCAGCTTCGGGACGTATAATTCACCCCTCCACTTT
CDR3 protein: CASSFGTYNSPLHF